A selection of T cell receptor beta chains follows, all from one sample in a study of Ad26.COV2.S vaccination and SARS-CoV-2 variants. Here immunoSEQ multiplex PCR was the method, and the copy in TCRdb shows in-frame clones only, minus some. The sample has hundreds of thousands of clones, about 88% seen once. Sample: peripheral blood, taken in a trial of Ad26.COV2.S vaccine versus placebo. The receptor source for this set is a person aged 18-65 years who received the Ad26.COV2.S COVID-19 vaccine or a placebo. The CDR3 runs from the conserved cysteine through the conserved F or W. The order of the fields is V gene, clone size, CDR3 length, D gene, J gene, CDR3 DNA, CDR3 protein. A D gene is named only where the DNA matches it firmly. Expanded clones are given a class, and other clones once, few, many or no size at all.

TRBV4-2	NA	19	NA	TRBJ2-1	TGTGCCAGCAGCCAATTCCAAGGGGGGGCCGGAGTCGCACACAATGAGCAGTTCTTC	CASSQFQGGAGVAHNEQFF
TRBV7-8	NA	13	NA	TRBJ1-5	TGTGCCAGCAGCTTAGCGCGGAAGAGGCCCCAGCATTTT	CASSLARKRPQHF
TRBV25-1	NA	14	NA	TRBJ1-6	TGTGCCAGCAGGTGGGGGGACAATAATTCACCCCTCCACTTT	CASRWGDNNSPLHF
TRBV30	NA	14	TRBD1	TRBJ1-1	TGTGCCTGGAGTGCGCCCAGGGGGTTTACTGAAGCTTTCTTT	CAWSAPRGFTEAFF
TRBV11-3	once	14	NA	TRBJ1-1	TGTGCCAGCAGCTTATCAGGGAAGAACACTGAAGCTTTCTTT	CASSLSGKNTEAFF
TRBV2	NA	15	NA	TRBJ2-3	TGTGCCAGCAAGGTGGGGACGATGCGCACAGATACGCAGTATTTT	CASKVGTMRTDTQYF
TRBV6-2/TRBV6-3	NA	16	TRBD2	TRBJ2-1	TGTGCCAGCAGTGTGAGAGGACTAGCGGGGTACAATGAGCAGTTCTTC	CASSVRGLAGYNEQFF
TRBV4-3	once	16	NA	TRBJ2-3	TGCGCCAGCAGCCAAGAAACAGGACGGAGCACAGATACGCAGTATTTT	CASSQETGRSTDTQYF
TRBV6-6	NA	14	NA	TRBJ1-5	TGTGCCAGCAGTTACCAAGCTGGTCATGAGCCCCAGCATTTT	CASSYQAGHEPQHF
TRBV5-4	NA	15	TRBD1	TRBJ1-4	TGTGCCAGCAGTTACAAGGGACAGGGAAGTGAAAAACTGTTTTTT	CASSYKGQGSEKLFF
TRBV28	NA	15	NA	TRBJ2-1	TGTGCCAGCAGTTTACGCGGGACTGGGGGCGATGAGCAGTTCTTC	CASSLRGTGGDEQFF